Presented here are 28 T cell receptor beta chains from one specimen sequenced in a study of technical replicates of blood from a handful of donors. Here immunoSEQ multiplex PCR was the method, and the copy in TCRdb shows in-frame clones only, minus some. The sample holds about 97,000 clones, over 85% seen once. What was sequenced was T cells isolated from PBMCs. The receptors come from a human donor in good health.

The V gene is TRBV11-2, the J gene TRBJ2-1; a possible D gene is TRBD2 (6 bases). Trimming shortened V by 1 base and J by 6 bases, and 10 bases separated the two germline ends. CDR1 SGHAT and CDR2 FQNNGV come from the germline V gene. This CDR3 is built from 14 residues. The chain's CDR3 is CASSLAGVANEQFF. The CDR3 DNA is TGTGCCAGCAGCTTAGCGGGAGTGGCCAATGAGCAGTTCTTC. The full variable domain, its missing parts supplied by reference TRBV11-2 and TRBJ2-1, is EAGVAQSPRYKIIEKRQSVAFWCNPISGHATLYWYQQILGQGPKLLIQFQNNGVVDDSQLPKDRFSAERLKGVDSTLKIQPAKLEDSAVYLCASSLAGVANEQFFGPGTRLTVL.

As DNA, the CDR3 is TGTGCCAGCAGCTTACTCAGGGGGGCTCGAGATACGCAGTATTTT. Its protein product is CASSLLRGARDTQYF. The V and J genes are TRBV11-2 and TRBJ2-3; perhaps TRBD1 as D (7 bases). This CDR3 spans 15 amino acids. The ends were cut back, 2 bases at V and 5 bases at J, with 14 bases in the middle. Germline V lookup: CDR1 SGHAT, CDR2 FQNNGV. Complete variable domain (other parts from reference TRBV11-2 and TRBJ2-3): EAGVAQSPRYKIIEKRQSVAFWCNPISGHATLYWYQQILGQGPKLLIQFQNNGVVDDSQLPKDRFSAERLKGVDSTLKIQPAKLEDSAVYLCASSLLRGARDTQYFGPGTRLTVL.

The V and J genes are TRBV27 and TRBJ2-1, with 8 bases that match TRBD1. J was trimmed by 8 bases and V by 5 bases; bases with no gene match: 11. The germline gives CDR1 MNHEY, CDR2 SMNVEV (reference sequence). This CDR3 region has 15 residues. The CDR3 region is CASSIQGEIGYEQFF. The CDR3 bases are TGTGCCAGCAGTATACAGGGGGAGATAGGGTATGAGCAGTTCTTC.

This chain uses TRBV30 with TRBJ1-2; perhaps TRBD1 as D (6 bases). The CDR3 spans 12 residues. Looked up from germline, CDR1 is GTSNPN and CDR2 is SVGIG (reference sequence). V was cut by 3 bases and J by 8 bases, with 13 bases left in between. The CDR3 DNA reads TGTGCCTGGAGGGGGGGGGCAGAAGGCTACACCTTC. Residues: CAWRGGAEGYTF. The variable domain in full, with the rest retrieved from reference TRBV30 and TRBJ1-2, is SQTIHQWPATLVQPVGSPLSLECTVEGTSNPNLYWYRQAAGRGLQLLFYSVGIGQISSEVPQNLSASRPQDRQFILSSKKLLLSDSGFYLCAWRGGAEGYTFGSGTRLTVV.

The J gene is TRBJ2-7, the V gene TRBV11-3, with TRBD1 matching over 8 bases. Germline loops: CDR1 SGHNT, CDR2 YENEEA. Germline trimming cut 4 bases from V and 5 bases from J; bases unmatched to any gene: 10. The CDR3 is 15 amino acids. The CDR3 bases are TGTGCCAGCAGCTCCCGGACAGGGACCACCAACGAGCAGTACTTC. This sequence encodes CASSSRTGTTNEQYF.

This sequence joins TRBV7-9 and TRBJ1-5, with D hard to call. Germline V gene data show CDR1 as SEHNR and CDR2 as FQNEAQ (reference sequence). There are 15 residues in the CDR3. The V gene lost 5 bases and the J gene lost 7 bases, with 18 bases spanning the gap. The CDR3 region is CASSPGREERQPQHF. The CDR3 bases are TGTGCCAGCAGCCCTGGGAGGGAGGAACGGCAGCCCCAGCATTTT.

The chain has TRBV27 and TRBJ2-5, with TRBD1 as a possible D gene (6 bases). Germline V gene lookup returns CDR1 MNHEY and CDR2 SMNVEV (reference sequence). The V end lost 2 bases, the J end lost 5 bases, and 12 bases lay between the germline ends. The CDR3 consists of 14 residues. The CDR3 reads CASSLRQGMETQYF. CDR3 bases: TGTGCCAGCAGTTTACGGCAGGGGATGGAGACCCAGTACTTC.

The V gene is TRBV6-5, the J gene TRBJ2-1; D not certain. This CDR3 is 15 amino acids long. With 0 bases removed from V and 10 bases from J, the gap between germline ends came to 16 bases. The germline V gene has CDR1 MNHEY and CDR2 SVGAGI. CDR3 sequence: CASSYSKLVREEQFF. The CDR3 nucleotides are TGTGCCAGCAGTTACTCGAAATTGGTAAGAGAGGAGCAGTTCTTC.

Comments on this clone: Compared with germline, one end of the junction differs, possibly owing to a read error. The chain couples TRBV30 to TRBJ2-5; 7 nucleotides agree with TRBD2. The CDR3 loop spans 15 amino acids. Germline CDR1 reads GTSNPN; CDR2 reads SVGIG (reference sequence). CDR3 nucleotide sequence: TGTGCCTGGGGAAGCGGGGTCCCCTACCAAGGGACCCAGTACTTC. Amino acids: CAWGSGVPYQGTQYF.

The chain recombines TRBV7-9 with TRBJ2-7; D ambiguous. The CDR3 contains 15 residues. V was clipped by 9 bases and J by 0 bases, with 18 bases between them. In germline, CDR1 is SEHNR, CDR2 FQNEAQ (reference sequence). In DNA, the CDR3 is TGTGCCAGTGCTCGTTTGTCGGTACTCTCCTACGAGCAGTACTTC. Protein: CASARLSVLSYEQYF.

The rearrangement joins TRBV27 to TRBJ1-2; the match to TRBD1 covers 8 bases. With 6 bases clipped from V and 7 bases from J, the junction kept 7 bases outside the gene matches. In germline, CDR1 is MNHEY, CDR2 SMNVEV (reference sequence). There are 13 residues in the CDR3. CDR3 nucleotide sequence: TGTGCCAGCAGGAAACAGGACAGGGTTGGCTACACCTTC. Translation: CASRKQDRVGYTF.

The rearrangement uses TRBV5-6 and TRBJ1-5; TRBD1 agrees at 9 bases. The germline V gene encodes CDR1 SGHDT and CDR2 YYEEEE. J was trimmed by 7 bases and V by 2 bases; bases with no gene match: 1. This CDR3 is built from 13 residues. This chain's CDR3 is CASSFGTGQPQHF. CDR3 DNA: TGTGCCAGCAGCTTCGGGACAGGGCAGCCCCAGCATTTT. The whole variable domain, remainder taken from reference TRBV5-6 and TRBJ1-5, is DAGVTQSPTHLIKTRGQQVTLRCSPKSGHDTVSWYQQALGQGPQFIFQYYEEEERQRGNFPDRFSGHQFPNYSSELNVNALLLGDSALYLCASSFGTGQPQHFGDGTRLSIL.

CDR3 amino acids: CASSLSLEAETQYF. The CDR3 DNA follows: TGTGCCAGCAGCCTCTCACTAGAGGCAGAGACCCAGTACTTC. The V gene is TRBV9, the J gene TRBJ2-5; TRBD2 is a possible D gene (5 bases). From germline, CDR1 is SGDLS and CDR2 YYNGEE. The CDR3 is 14 residues long. The V and J ends lost 4 bases and 4 bases respectively, with 14 bases between them.

The chain recombines TRBV6-6 with TRBJ2-1; possibly TRBD2 for D (6 bases). The CDR3 runs to 13 residues. Per germline, CDR1 MNHNY and CDR2 SVGAGI (reference sequence). V dropped 3 bases and J dropped 10 bases, with 13 bases sitting between them. This CDR3 reads CASSYGGAREQFF. CDR3 DNA: TGTGCCAGCAGTTATGGAGGGGCCCGAGAGCAGTTCTTC.

The J gene is TRBJ2-7, the V gene TRBV21-1; the table's D gene call, TRBD1, was not cross checked with the DNA. TRBV21-1 is a known pseudogene. This CDR3 region has 14 residues. The chain's CDR3 is CASSIFWTGEEQYF. The CDR3 DNA follows: TGTGCCAGCAGCATCTTTTGGACAGGGGAGGAGCAGTACTTC.

In its sample, this clone was seen once. V usage is TRBV30 and J usage is TRBJ2-3, with TRBD1 as a possible D gene (6 bases). Germline loops: CDR1 GTSNPN, CDR2 SVGIG (reference sequence). The CDR3 length is 13 residues. Trimming took off 6 bases at V and 1 base at J, with 11 bases between the two ends. CDR3 region: CACRDIRTDTQYF. The CDR3 bases are TGTGCCTGTCGGGACATTCGCACAGATACGCAGTATTTT.

The chain couples TRBV7-9 to TRBJ2-3, with 8 bases matching TRBD1. Germline-derived CDR1 and CDR2 are SEHNR and FQNEAQ (reference sequence). The V segment lost 4 bases and the J segment 5 bases; nucleotides outside the gene matches: 11. The CDR3 is made up of 16 amino acids. This chain's CDR3 is CASSSNLQGAGDTQYF. CDR3 sequence (DNA): TGTGCCAGCAGCTCAAATCTTCAGGGGGCTGGAGATACGCAGTATTTT. Combining the CDR3 with reference TRBV7-9 and TRBJ2-3 gives the whole variable domain DTGVSQNPRHKITKRGQNVTFRCDPISEHNRLYWYRQTLGQGPEFLTYFQNEAQLEKSRLLSDRFSAERPKGSFSTLEIQRTEQGDSAMYLCASSSNLQGAGDTQYFGPGTRLTVL.

The chain's CDR3 is CASSKNLREGPFSTDTQYF. CDR3 nucleotides: TGTGCCAGCAGCAAAAATCTACGGGAGGGCCCCTTTAGCACAGATACGCAGTATTTT. The chain carries TRBV21-1 and TRBJ2-3; the table calls TRBD2, which could not be checked here. TRBV21-1 is reported as a pseudogene. The CDR3 loop spans 19 amino acids.

The chain couples TRBV28 to TRBJ2-1, with 9 bases identical to TRBD1. Germline CDR1 reads MDHEN; CDR2 reads SYDVKM. CDR3 length: 16 residues. The ends lost 5 bases at V and 7 bases at J; junction bases unmatched: 12. This CDR3 reads CASSPFGQGYGNEQFF. The CDR3 DNA reads TGTGCCAGCAGTCCTTTCGGACAGGGGTATGGTAATGAGCAGTTCTTC.

The chain is built from TRBV7-8 and TRBJ1-5, with TRBD1 as a possible D gene (5 bases). This CDR3 spans 16 amino acids. Germline assignment: CDR1 SGHVS and CDR2 FQNEAQ. Trimming took 1 base from V and 0 from J, leaving 10 bases between them. DNA for the CDR3: TGTGCCAGCAGCTTAGGGCGGCAGGGTAGCAATCAGCCCCAGCATTTT. It codes for CASSLGRQGSNQPQHF.

The V call is TRBV7-2, the J call TRBJ2-7; 8 positions match TRBD2. From germline, CDR1 is SGHTA and CDR2 FQGNSA. The CDR3 loop spans 16 amino acids. V shed 6 bases, J shed 1 base, and the junction held 11 bases outside the gene matches. The CDR3: CASRVHTSGTSYEQYF. For the CDR3, the DNA is TGTGCCAGCAGGGTCCATACTAGCGGAACGTCCTACGAGCAGTACTTC.

This chain's CDR3 is CASSTVDPARSNEQYF. The CDR3 DNA follows: TGTGCCAGTAGTACCGTTGATCCCGCTAGATCCAACGAGCAGTACTTC. The chain couples TRBV19 to TRBJ2-7; no clear D. Germline V lookup: CDR1 LNHDA, CDR2 SQIVND (reference sequence). V shed 4 bases and J shed 5 bases, with 21 bases lying between them. The CDR3 is made up of 16 amino acids.

The genes are TRBV6-5 and TRBJ2-1, with TRBD2 matching over 7 bases. The CDR3 is made up of 15 amino acids. The junction had 6 bases not matched to a gene; V was cut back by 0 bases and J by 7 bases. The germline gives CDR1 MNHEY, CDR2 SVGAGI. DNA of the CDR3: TGTGCCAGCAGTTACTCGATTGGGGGGGGGAATGAGCAGTTCTTC. Amino acid sequence: CASSYSIGGGNEQFF.

V gene TRBV25-1 combines with J gene TRBJ1-1; D is ambiguous. The CDR3 has 15 amino acids. V lost 3 bases and J 0 bases, leaving 11 bases between the germline ends. The germline V gene encodes CDR1 MGHDK and CDR2 SYGVNS. The CDR3 loop is CASSESMSMNTEAFF. The CDR3 DNA follows: TGTGCCAGCAGTGAGAGTATGTCCATGAACACTGAAGCTTTCTTT.

The rearrangement uses TRBV6-4 and TRBJ1-5; D ambiguous. Germline CDR1 reads MRHNA; CDR2 reads SNTAGT. The CDR3 covers 14 residues. CDR3 residues: CVTMVSPSNQPQHF. In DNA, the CDR3 is TGTGTCACCATGGTCAGTCCTAGCAATCAGCCCCAGCATTTT.

This clone was detected only once. The chain carries TRBV9 and TRBJ2-1, with 7 bases aligning to TRBD1. The germline V gene has CDR1 SGDLS and CDR2 YYNGEE. The CDR3 covers 16 residues. Trimming at V came to 3 bases and at J to 9 bases, leaving 15 bases not matched to a gene. This CDR3 is CASSALMTGWDGEQFF. DNA of the CDR3: TGTGCCAGCAGCGCCCTGATGACAGGGTGGGATGGTGAGCAGTTCTTC.

V and J are TRBV5-5 and TRBJ2-1; a weak D match, TRBD2 (6 bases). Trimming pared 3 bases from V and 7 bases from J, leaving 11 bases between. This CDR3 comprises 13 residues. The germline V gene has CDR1 SGHKS and CDR2 YYEKEE (reference sequence). The CDR3 DNA follows: TGTGCCAGCAGCTCCGGGGGAAGGAATGAGCAGTTCTTC. Protein: CASSSGGRNEQFF. Variable domain in full (rest from reference TRBV5-5 and TRBJ2-1): DAGVTQSPTHLIKTRGQQVTLRCSPISGHKSVSWYQQVLGQGPQFIFQYYEKEERGRGNFPDRFSARQFPNYSSELNVNALLLGDSALYLCASSSGGRNEQFFGPGTRLTVL.

V gene TRBV5-5 combines with J gene TRBJ1-2; weak D call: TRBD1 (6 bases). The ends were cut back, 0 bases at V and 4 bases at J, with 16 bases in the middle. This CDR3 contains 16 residues. Looked up from germline, CDR1 is SGHKS and CDR2 is YYEKEE (reference sequence). The CDR3 is CASSLAFDRFPYGYTF. The CDR3 coding sequence is TGTGCCAGCAGCTTGGCCTTCGACAGGTTCCCCTATGGCTACACCTTC.